This is a list of T cell receptor beta chains from one sample in a study of tumor-infiltrating lymphocytes in primary liver carcinoma. TCRdb itself ran the multiplex PCR reads through MiXCR, one entry per CDR3 protein. This table has approximately 92,000 distinct CDR3 sequences, roughly 70% appearing once. The sample comprised tumor-adjacent normal liver tissue. All receptors derive from a man aged 40-50 years with primary liver carcinoma and hepatitis B virus infection. Both conserved end residues are part of each CDR3. The order of the fields is V gene, clone size, D gene, J gene, CDR3 DNA, CDR3 protein. The D gene is left open where the match is weak. Not all rows give a size; the values are once, few, many and, for expanded clones, a class.

TRBV6-6,many,NA,TRBJ2-7,TGTGCCAGCAGTTACCTGAGGGACAAAAACTACGAGCAGTACTTC,CASSYLRDKNYEQYF
TRBV11-3,NA,TRBD2,TRBJ2-3,TGTGCCAGCAGCTTAGGCGGGAGAGGGACAGATACGCAGTATTTT,CASSLGGRGTDTQYF
TRBV5-6,NA,NA,TRBJ2-5,TGTACCAGCAGCAGCATGAAAGAGACCCCGTACTTC,CTSSSMKETPYF
TRBV20-1,NA,TRBD2,TRBJ2-7,TGCAGTGCTACTTCTAGCGGGTCCACTACCGAGCAGTACTTC,CSATSSGSTTEQYF
TRBV24-1,NA,TRBD1,TRBJ1-5,TGTGCCTCCAGTGATTTTACCGGGGACAGGAATTTT,CASSDFTGDRNF
TRBV7-8,NA,NA,TRBJ2-3,TGTGCCAGCAGCTTAGCAGCGTTAGCCCCCGCCCAGTATTTT,CASSLAALAPAQYF
TRBV5-6,NA,NA,TRBJ2-1,TGTGTCAGCAGCTCGGAGGGGGCAAGTTCCTACAATGAGCAGTTCTTC,CVSSSEGASSYNEQFF
TRBV6-1,NA,NA,TRBJ1-5,TGTGCCAGCAGTCAATTAGCTGGTTTAACCACAGATTCGCAGCATTTT,CASSQLAGLTTDSQHF
TRBV7-9,NA,NA,TRBJ2-3,TGTACCAGCAGCAATAACAGTGCAGATACGCAGTATTTT,CTSSNNSADTQYF
TRBV20-1,NA,TRBD1,TRBJ1-1,TGCAGTACTAGGAAGGGGACAGAGGAAGCTTTCTTT,CSTRKGTEEAFF
TRBV12-3/TRBV12-4,many,NA,TRBJ2-2,TGTGCCAGCAGCGAAATGTCCCGCCTTAACACCGGGGAGCTGTTTTTT,CASSEMSRLNTGELFF
TRBV11-2,NA,TRBD2,TRBJ2-2,TGTGCCATCAGCTACGGGAGGGGGAATGTCGGGGTGCTGTTTTTT,CAISYGRGNVGVLFF
TRBV5-1,NA,NA,TRBJ2-5,TGCGCCAACAGCTTGTCCCGCGTGGGAGAGACCCAGTACTTC,CANSLSRVGETQYF
TRBV5-1,NA,TRBD1,TRBJ2-5,TGCGCCAGCAGGACCGGGACAGGGGTGGAGACCCTGTACTTC,CASRTGTGVETLYF
TRBV29-1,once,NA,TRBJ2-3,TGCAGCGCTGAGGCCGGTTGGCCCGACACAGATACGCAGTTTTTT,CSAEAGWPDTDTQFF
TRBV6-1,NA,NA,TRBJ2-7,TGTGCCAGCAGCCGCGAGAATCGGTCAGGGCCGCAGTGCTTC,CASSRENRSGPQCF
TRBV11-2,NA,TRBD2,TRBJ2-2,TGTGTCAGCGGCTTAAGGCTAGCGGAGAACACCGGAGAGCTGTTTTTT,CVSGLRLAENTGELFF
TRBV11-2,NA,NA,TRBJ2-7,TGTGCCAGCAGCTTAGGTGCTGAAGGGGGTACCGAGCAGTACTTC,CASSLGAEGGTEQYF
TRBV29-1,NA,NA,TRBJ1-1,TGTAGCGGGGGGATTGGCACTGAAGCTTCCTTT,CSGGIGTEASF
TRBV10-3,NA,TRBD1,TRBJ1-2,TGTGCCATCAGTGACACAGGGGGCGACTATGGCTACACCTTC,CAISDTGGDYGYTF
TRBV6-5,NA,NA,TRBJ2-2,TGTGGCAACAGTTACGTGACCACCGGGGAGCTGTTTTTT,CGNSYVTTGELFF
TRBV12-3/TRBV12-4,NA,NA,TRBJ2-7,TGTGCCAGCAGTTTAAGGACGTCGGGCGTGCAGTACTTC,CASSLRTSGVQYF
TRBV2,NA,TRBD1,TRBJ2-1,TGTGCCAGCAGTGAAGGGACAGGGGACCAGTTCTTC,CASSEGTGDQFF
TRBV2,NA,NA,TRBJ2-5,TGTGCCAACAGGGGACTAGGGACCCAGTACTTC,CANRGLGTQYF
TRBV30,NA,TRBD1,TRBJ1-2,TGTGCCTGGAGAGCCGACAGGGGAAGAAACTATGGCTACACCTTC,CAWRADRGRNYGYTF
TRBV6-6,once,NA,TRBJ2-3,TGTGCCAGCAGTTACCACATCGGCAGGGGAAGGACAGATACGCAGTATTTT,CASSYHIGRGRTDTQYF
TRBV14,many,NA,TRBJ2-3,TGTGCCAGCAGCCTTTTAAGCTATTCAGATACGCAGTATTTT,CASSLLSYSDTQYF
TRBV11-3,NA,TRBD2,TRBJ2-1,TGTGTCAGTAGCTTAGATCAGCGGGAGGCCTTCAGCTCCTACAATGAGCAGTTCTTC,CVSSLDQREAFSSYNEQFF
TRBV29-1,NA,NA,TRBJ2-1,TGCAGCGTTGAAGATCGGATGCGAACGGCGGGCGATGAGCAATTCTTC,CSVEDRMRTAGDEQFF
TRBV7-9,NA,NA,TRBJ2-1,TGTGCCAGCACCCTCTTTTCCGGGAGTAACAATGAGCAGTTCTTC,CASTLFSGSNNEQFF
TRBV12-3/TRBV12-4,NA,NA,TRBJ2-7,TGTGCCAGCAGTTCGGGGCATCTCTATCGGTTC,CASSSGHLYRF
TRBV12-3/TRBV12-4,once,TRBD2,TRBJ2-7,TGTGCCTGCAGCCGTAGCGGGTACTCCTACGAGCAGTACTTC,CACSRSGYSYEQYF
TRBV5-1,once,NA,TRBJ1-2,TGCGCCAGCAGCTTGGGAGTCAACCTGGACTATGGCTACACCTTC,CASSLGVNLDYGYTF
TRBV12-3/TRBV12-4,many,NA,TRBJ1-5,TGTGCCAGCAGTTTAGCGCGGGGGGGGCTTGACAATCAGCCCCAGCATTTT,CASSLARGGLDNQPQHF
TRBV6-6,many,NA,TRBJ1-6,TGTGCCAGCAGCTCAATCGATAATTCACCCCTCCACTTT,CASSSIDNSPLHF
TRBV29-1,NA,NA,TRBJ2-7,TGCAGCGTCGGGGTCTACGAGCAGTACTTC,CSVGVYEQYF
TRBV11-2,once,TRBD2,TRBJ2-2,TGTGCCAGCAGCTCCCCGGGACTAGCGGGAGTGAAGACCGGGGAGCTGTTTTTT,CASSSPGLAGVKTGELFF
TRBV18,few,NA,TRBJ2-1,TGTGCCAGCTCACCGGGCAGAGATGGGGGAGTCGGCTACAATGAGCAGTTCTTC,CASSPGRDGGVGYNEQFF
TRBV5-5,NA,NA,TRBJ2-2,TGTTCCAGCAGCCCACTCCCTGCGGAGGGACGGAGCACCGGGGAGCTGTTTTTT,CSSSPLPAEGRSTGELFF
TRBV12-3/TRBV12-4,many,TRBD2,TRBJ2-2,TGTGCCAGCAGCACCCCTTTACTAGCGGGAGATACCGGGGAGCTGTTTTTT,CASSTPLLAGDTGELFF
TRBV12-3/TRBV12-4,many,NA,TRBJ2-1,TGTGCCAGCAGTTTGTCCTATGAGCAGTTCTTC,CASSLSYEQFF
TRBV11-2,NA,NA,TRBJ1-4,TGTGCCAGCAGCATGGAGATTGGGGACGAAAAACTGTTCTTT,CASSMEIGDEKLFF
TRBV5-4,many,TRBD1,TRBJ1-1,TGTGCCAGCAGCAGAGACAGGGGTGTCACTGAAGCTTTCTTT,CASSRDRGVTEAFF
TRBV29-1,many,TRBD1,TRBJ2-7,TGCAGCGTTACAGGGGGCCCTAACGGGGAGCAGTACTTC,CSVTGGPNGEQYF
TRBV28,NA,NA,TRBJ2-3,TGTGCCAGCAGCTCCACAGTGACTCTCGTGGGAGATACGCAGTATTTT,CASSSTVTLVGDTQYF
TRBV6-5,many,TRBD1,TRBJ1-4,TGTGCCAGCAGTTCCGGGACAGATAATGAAAAACTGTTTTTT,CASSSGTDNEKLFF
TRBV11-2,NA,NA,TRBJ2-1,TGTGTCAGCAGCCCGGGACTGGCGGACTACAATGAGCAGTTCTTC,CVSSPGLADYNEQFF
TRBV7-9,NA,NA,TRBJ2-7,TGTACCAGCAGCTTGACCGGTGACGAGCAGTACTTC,CTSSLTGDEQYF
TRBV6-1,NA,TRBD2,TRBJ2-1,TGTCCCAGCACCTTAGCGGGAGACTACAATGAGCAGTTCTTC,CPSTLAGDYNEQFF
TRBV20-1,few,TRBD2,TRBJ2-3,TGCAGTGCCCCGATCAGCGGGACCCCCGATACGCAGTATTTT,CSAPISGTPDTQYF